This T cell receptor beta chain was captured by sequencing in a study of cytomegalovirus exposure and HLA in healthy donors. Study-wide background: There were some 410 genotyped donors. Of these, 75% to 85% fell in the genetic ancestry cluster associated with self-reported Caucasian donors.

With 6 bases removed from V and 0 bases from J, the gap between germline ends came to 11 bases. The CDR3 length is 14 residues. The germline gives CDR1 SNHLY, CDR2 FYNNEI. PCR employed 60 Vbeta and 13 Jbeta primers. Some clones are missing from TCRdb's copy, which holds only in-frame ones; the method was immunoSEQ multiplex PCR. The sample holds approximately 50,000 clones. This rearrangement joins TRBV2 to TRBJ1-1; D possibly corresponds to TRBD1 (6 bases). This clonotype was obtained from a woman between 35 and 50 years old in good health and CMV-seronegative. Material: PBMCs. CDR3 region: CASRAGHMNTEAFF. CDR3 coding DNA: TGTGCCAGCAGAGCGGGACACATGAACACTGAAGCTTTCTTT.